These T cell receptor beta chains were read from a single sample in a study of shared clonotypes between healthy human individuals. Sequencing used immunoSEQ multiplex PCR; TCRdb keeps in-frame clones, though not all of them. The sample lists about 2.4 million clones; roughly 93% were seen once. Material for sequencing was naive CD4+ T cells from PBMCs. Receptors were obtained from a man aged 18 to 29 in good health. Some clones in this sample may be carry-over from other donors' samples. CDR3s include the opening cysteine and the closing phenylalanine or tryptophan.

cdr3_length v_call cdr3_aa
15 TRBV28 CASSLPQTTNEKLFF
12 TRBV9 CASSVDGETQYF
12 TRBV30 CAWGQGTYEQYF
15 TRBV9 CASSVGSGSGYEQYF
18 TRBV27 CASSLSGQGLSSNQPQHF
13 TRBV11-2 CASSLDARGAQYF
13 TRBV19 CASSPAQGGGYTF
16 TRBV4-2 CASSQVQGGPTDTQYF
14 TRBV6-6 CASCVWGGGHEQYF
14 TRBV10-3 CAISELPGSTEAFF
17 TRBV10-3 CAISESGRTITNYGYTF
13 TRBV9 CASSVAGGGEAFF
17 TRBV5-8 CASSGGLAGVTTGELFF
15 TRBV5-4 CASSPRGGVNTEAFF
16 TRBV5-4 CASSLEPLAVSSEQYF
12 TRBV15 CATSRDSYTIYF
15 TRBV7-9 CASRTGEFITDTQYF
13 TRBV6-5 CASSYSLGKTQYF
16 TRBV19 CASLSYPGYSNQPQHF
15 TRBV18 CASSPREGTYNEQFF
13 TRBV19 CASSFTANYGYTF
15 TRBV18 CASSPSVVGTGELFF
14 TRBV7-2 CASSPRGTIGEQYF
15 TRBV15 CATSSISGSAGELFF
16 TRBV6-5 CASSYGIGVRAYEQYF
13 TRBV19 CASSERQNTEAFF
13 TRBV30 CAWSVSAVGTQYF
14 TRBV6-6 CASRDGRDTYEQYF
16 TRBV6-5 CASSYGGVRWRNEQFF
13 TRBV18 CASSPGQLYGYTF
14 TRBV29-1 CSVGQSSGANVLTF
13 TRBV30 CAWSPSSGNTIYF
18 TRBV4-2 CASSQEPGLAGATDTQYF
14 TRBV2 CASSLTYEGDTQYF
13 TRBV28 CASSLGQSYEQYF
15 TRBV6-5 CASSHRTSGNYEQYF
15 TRBV7-2 CASSLLPGPLYEQYF
13 TRBV29-1 CSVWTGSNQPQHF
21 TRBV4-3 CASSRFLPGSLSRGDTDTQYF
14 TRBV4-2 CASSQDGGAVTQYF
15 TRBV10-1 CASSDLGVSTDTQYF
12 TRBV2 CASSEANYGYTF
18 TRBV28 CASSLSGTSGRAKGSQYF
13 TRBV10-3 CAIRGTPTDTQYF
15 TRBV7-2 CASSSRTGENYGYTF
13 TRBV5-1 CASSWAGGETQYF
13 TRBV5-1 CASSSDSRHEQYF
14 TRBV5-1 CASSLTGGEAEAFF
14 TRBV5-1 CASSLGAGSYEQYF
16 TRBV5-4 CASSLGKRASTGELFF
14 TRBV5-1 CASSRDYQSYEQYF
15 TRBV28 CASSFWSGAPVKQFF
17 TRBV7-9 CASSSISGRDSYNEQFF
17 TRBV5-1 CASSLEGQGGASGELFF
14 TRBV5-1 CASSLEYGGYGYTF